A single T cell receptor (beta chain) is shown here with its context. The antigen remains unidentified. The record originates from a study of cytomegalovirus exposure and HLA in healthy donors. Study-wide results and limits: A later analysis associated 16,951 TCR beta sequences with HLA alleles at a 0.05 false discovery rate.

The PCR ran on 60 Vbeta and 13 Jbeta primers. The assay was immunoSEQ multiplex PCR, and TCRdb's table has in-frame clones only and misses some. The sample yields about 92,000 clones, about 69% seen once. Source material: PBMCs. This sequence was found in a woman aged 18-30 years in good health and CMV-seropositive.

CDR3 coding DNA: TGTGCCAGCAGCGTAGGAGACAGGGGGGCCTACGAGCAGTACTTC. Translating it yields CASSVGDRGAYEQYF. The chain is built from TRBV9 and TRBJ2-7; 9 bases align to TRBD1. V shed 0 bases and J 2 bases; nucleotides not matched to a gene: 3. The CDR3 has 15 residues. The germline V gene encodes CDR1 SGDLS and CDR2 YYNGEE.